A selection of T cell receptor beta chains follows, all from one sample in a study of cytomegalovirus exposure and HLA in healthy donors. Repertoires were generated with immunoSEQ multiplex PCR, while TCRdb's copy carries only in-frame clones and drops some. The sample holds 80,000 or so clones; 85% to 95% are singletons and the top ten take 0.55% to 0.75%. The sample was PBMCs. These TCRs come from a woman between 18 and 29 years old in good health and CMV-seronegative. Both conserved end residues are part of each CDR3. Each record gives: J gene, clone size, CDR3 length, V gene, D gene, CDR3 protein, CDR3 DNA. D genes are given only for firm matches. Size is omitted from some rows. Given values are once, few, many or a class for expanded clones.

TRBJ1-3 - 14 TRBV6-5 TRBD1 CASEKQGQRGTIYF TGTGCCAGCGAAAAACAGGGGCAGAGGGGCACCATATATTTT
TRBJ1-3 - 14 TRBV4-1 - CASSQDRGRDTIYF TGCGCCAGCAGCCAAGACAGGGGAAGAGACACCATATATTTT
TRBJ2-7 once 14 TRBV6-5 - CASLDSSSSYEQYF TGTGCCAGCTTGGACAGCTCGAGCTCCTACGAGCAGTACTTC
TRBJ1-1 - 13 TRBV6-5 - CASSYYRDTEAFF TGTGCCAGCAGCTACTACCGGGACACTGAAGCTTTCTTT
TRBJ2-5 - 15 TRBV6-5 TRBD2 CASSYSTGRGETQYF TGTGCCAGCAGTTACTCAACCGGGAGGGGGGAGACCCAGTACTTC
TRBJ2-7 - 13 TRBV28 - CASSSQVTYEQYF TGTGCCAGCAGTTCGCAGGTCACCTACGAGCAGTACTTC
TRBJ1-4 - 16 TRBV5-6 TRBD1 CASSFRRGDRHEKLFF TGTGCCAGCAGCTTCCGGCGAGGGGACAGGCACGAAAAACTGTTTTTT
TRBJ2-1 - 10 TRBV29-1 - CSVDVSEQFF TGCAGCGTTGACGTTTCTGAGCAGTTCTTC
TRBJ1-2 - 13 TRBV16 TRBD1 CASSPTGVNGYTF TGTGCCAGCAGCCCGACAGGGGTAAATGGCTACACCTTC
TRBJ2-7 - 17 TRBV25-1 - CASSEPLGAGSTYEQYF TGTGCCAGCAGTGAACCGTTAGGGGCAGGGTCGACCTACGAGCAGTACTTC
TRBJ1-4 - 16 TRBV6-5 TRBD1 CASSYSRTGTREKLFF TGTGCCAGCAGTTACTCTCGGACAGGTACTCGTGAAAAACTGTTTTTT
TRBJ1-4 - 18 TRBV7-8 TRBD1 CASSFDRGREVYNEKLFF TGTGCCAGCAGCTTTGACAGGGGGCGGGAGGTTTATAATGAAAAACTGTTTTTT
TRBJ1-1 - 12 TRBV28 TRBD1 CASREGATEAFF TGTGCCAGCAGGGAGGGGGCCACTGAAGCTTTCTTT
TRBJ2-7 - 13 TRBV4-3 - CASSQELYVEQYF TGCGCCAGCAGCCAAGAACTTTACGTGGAGCAGTACTTC
TRBJ2-5 - 15 TRBV6-5 - CASRRGHDPRETQYF TGTGCCAGCCGCCGGGGACACGACCCCAGGGAGACCCAGTACTTC
TRBJ1-1 - 13 TRBV6-5 - CASSYSMNTEAFF TGTGCCAGCAGTTACTCTATGAACACTGAAGCTTTCTTT
TRBJ2-2 - 15 TRBV9 TRBD2 CASSRGRASTGELFF TGTGCCAGCTCCCGCGGGAGAGCGAGCACCGGGGAGCTGTTTTTT
TRBJ1-4 - 14 TRBV19 - CASSIYGLNEKLFF TGTGCCAGTAGTATATATGGCCTTAATGAAAAACTGTTTTTT
TRBJ1-5 - 13 TRBV30 TRBD1 CAWSEGGGQPQHF TGTGCCTGGAGTGAAGGGGGCGGCCAGCCCCAGCATTTT
TRBJ1-2 - 13 TRBV19 - CASSIAGTDGYTF TGTGCCAGTAGTATAGCAGGGACTGATGGCTACACCTTC
TRBJ2-7 - 15 TRBV7-9 - CASSYSTGEVYEQYF TGTGCCAGCAGTTACTCTACAGGGGAGGTCTACGAGCAGTACTTC
TRBJ2-3 - 14 TRBV5-1 - CASRWGSGGEAQYF TGCGCCAGTAGATGGGGGTCCGGCGGGGAGGCGCAGTATTTT
TRBJ2-3 - 13 TRBV7-6 - CASSLSSADTQYF TGTGCCAGCAGCTTAAGTAGCGCAGATACGCAGTATTTT
TRBJ2-7 - 11 TRBV20-1 - CSARSAYEQYF TGCAGTGCTAGATCGGCCTACGAGCAGTACTTC
TRBJ2-1 - 15 TRBV19 TRBD2 CATQISGGSYNEQFF TGTGCCACCCAAATAAGCGGGGGGTCTTACAATGAGCAGTTCTTC
TRBJ2-3 - 17 TRBV7-6 TRBD2 CASSLWTGGGSTDTQYF TGTGCCAGCAGCTTGTGGACTGGCGGGGGTAGCACAGATACGCAGTATTTT
TRBJ2-5 - 14 TRBV7-2 - CASSLDGGRETQYF TGTGCCAGCAGCTTAGACGGGGGAAGGGAGACCCAGTACTTC
TRBJ1-5 - 13 TRBV6-5 - CASSYVMNQPQHF TGTGCCAGCAGTTACGTTATGAATCAGCCCCAGCATTTT
TRBJ1-5 - 15 TRBV18 TRBD1 CASSSDRAGGQPQHF TGTGCCAGCTCCTCGGACAGGGCTGGCGGTCAGCCCCAGCATTTT
TRBJ2-1 - 15 TRBV9 TRBD1 CASSVEGGGHNEQFF TGTGCCAGCAGCGTAGAAGGGGGCGGCCACAATGAGCAGTTCTTC
TRBJ2-5 - 15 TRBV19 TRBD2 CASSIEAGGLKTQYF TGTGCCAGTAGTATTGAGGCGGGAGGATTGAAGACCCAGTACTTC
TRBJ1-5 - 12 TRBV18 - CASSHQGTPQHF TGTGCCAGCTCACACCAGGGAACCCCCCAGCATTTT
TRBJ2-2 - 15 TRBV27 - CASSLRIVSSGELFF TGTGCCAGCAGTTTGAGAATAGTGTCTTCCGGGGAGCTGTTTTTT
TRBJ1-5 - 14 TRBV28 TRBD1 CASLGQAFNQPQHF TGTGCCAGCTTAGGACAGGCGTTCAATCAGCCCCAGCATTTT
TRBJ2-5 - 13 TRBV7-8 TRBD1 CASRSQGIETQYF TGTGCCAGCAGATCACAGGGGATAGAGACCCAGTACTTC
TRBJ1-2 - 13 TRBV7-9 - CASSSTRGKGYTF TGTGCCAGCAGCTCCACCCGGGGGAAAGGCTACACCTTC
TRBJ1-1 once 16 TRBV11-2 - CASIPQSGQPNTEAFF TGTGCCAGCATCCCCCAATCCGGACAGCCGAACACTGAAGCTTTCTTT
TRBJ2-2 - 15 TRBV6-1 TRBD1 CASSVTGQGTGELFF TGTGCCAGCAGTGTGACAGGGCAGGGCACCGGGGAGCTGTTTTTT
TRBJ1-2 - 12 TRBV6-9 - CASSYGRRGYTF TGTGCCAGCAGTTACGGGCGGAGGGGCTACACCTTC
TRBJ1-2 - 17 TRBV5-6 - CASSLAGRGSYNYGYTF TGTGCCAGCAGCTTGGCGGGACGGGGGTCTTATAACTATGGCTACACCTTC
TRBJ1-5 - 15 TRBV10-3 - CAISSTSGSNQPQHF TGTGCCATCAGTTCCACATCGGGTAGCAATCAGCCCCAGCATTTT
TRBJ1-4 - 15 TRBV18 - CASSLQDSYNEKLFF TGTGCCAGCTCACTTCAGGACAGCTACAATGAAAAACTGTTTTTT
TRBJ2-7 - 14 TRBV11-3 - CASSPRGGHSEQYF TGTGCCAGCAGCCCTCGTGGGGGCCATTCCGAGCAGTACTTC
TRBJ2-7 - 12 TRBV6-6 - CASSLTDYEQYF TGTGCCAGCAGTCTGACAGACTACGAGCAGTACTTC
TRBJ1-5 - 14 TRBV7-9 - CASSFETGNQPQHF TGTGCCAGCAGCTTCGAAACAGGCAATCAGCCCCAGCATTTT
TRBJ2-7 - 15 TRBV6-1 TRBD1 CASRATRDRGGEQYF TGTGCCAGCAGGGCTACTCGGGACAGGGGAGGCGAGCAGTACTTC
TRBJ1-1 once 14 TRBV6-1 - CASSEGGENTEAFF TGTGCCAGCAGTGAAGGAGGAGAGAACACTGAAGCTTTCTTT
TRBJ1-2 - 14 TRBV6-1 TRBD1 CASTPGQRNYGYTF TGTGCCAGCACCCCGGGACAGAGAAACTATGGCTACACCTTC
TRBJ1-1 once 15 TRBV5-4 TRBD1 CASSLGGTGGTEAFF TGTGCCAGCAGCTTGGGAGGGACAGGGGGCACTGAAGCTTTCTTT
TRBJ2-1 - 12 TRBV7-8 TRBD2 CASSLGGREKFF TGTGCCAGCAGCTTAGGTGGGCGGGAGAAGTTCTTC
TRBJ1-5 - 15 TRBV5-1 - CASSLEGVDNQPQHF TGCGCCAGCAGCTTGGAAGGGGTCGATAATCAGCCCCAGCATTTT
TRBJ2-1 - 14 TRBV6-4 - CASSSDSFYNEQFF TGTGCCAGCAGTTCGGACAGCTTCTACAATGAGCAGTTCTTC
TRBJ2-7 once 16 TRBV27 TRBD1 CASSLGTGLRPYEQYF TGTGCCAGCAGTTTAGGGACAGGCCTAAGACCCTACGAGCAGTACTTC